Listed here are 27 T cell receptor beta chains from one sample, sequenced in a study of radiotherapy plus CTLA-4 blockade in lung cancer. Here immunoSEQ multiplex PCR was the method, and the copy in TCRdb shows in-frame clones only, minus some. Of about 77,000 clones in the sample, roughly 74% were seen once. This specimen consisted of peripheral blood, obtained from a patient treated with radiotherapy plus ipilimumab. The receptors here all came from a human donor with non-small cell lung cancer whose response to radiotherapy plus ipilimumab could not be evaluated.

This sequence joins TRBV11-2 and TRBJ2-7; the match to TRBD2 covers 9 bases. The ends lost 5 bases at V and 2 bases at J; junction bases unmatched: 4. The CDR3 has 14 residues. Germline values: CDR1 SGHAT, CDR2 FQNNGV. In DNA form, the CDR3 reads TGTGCCAGCAGCGAACTAGCGGGTCCCTACGAGCAGTACTTC. Its translation is CASSELAGPYEQYF.

V and J are TRBV7-9 and TRBJ2-5; 10 bases align to TRBD2. The J call may be wrong; the DNA end is better matched by TRBJ2-7. Germline CDR1 reads SEHNR; CDR2 reads FQNEAQ (reference sequence). The CDR3 totals 14 residues. DNA of the CDR3: TGTGCCAGCACCCCGACTAGCGGGTGGTACGAGCAGTACTTC. Translation gives CASTPTSGWYEQYF.

This clone has just a few counts. This chain links TRBV4-3 with TRBJ2-2; 11 bases map to TRBD1. Germline V CDR1 and CDR2: LGHNA, YSLEER. V lost 1 base to trimming and J lost 3 bases; unmatched junction nucleotides: 13. The CDR3 extends over 20 amino acids. In DNA, the CDR3 is TGCGCCAGCAGCCAAGGTGTCCGGACAGGGGGCAAGATGGACACCGGGGAGCTGTTTTTT. Amino acids: CASSQGVRTGGKMDTGELFF.

The chain combines TRBV27 with TRBJ1-6; 7 positions agree with TRBD1. The germline gives CDR1 MNHEY, CDR2 SMNVEV (reference sequence). The CDR3 has 15 residues. Trimming took 6 bases from V and 7 from J; bases not matched to a gene: 9. DNA for the CDR3: TGTGCCAGCAGCCCTTTACAGGGACAGAATTCACCCCTCCACTTT. Protein sequence: CASSPLQGQNSPLHF.

The chain combines TRBV30 with TRBJ2-4; TRBD1 matches at 12 bases. With V trimmed by 3 bases and J by 4 bases, 7 bases remained unmatched. CDR3 length: 16 amino acids. Germline V gives CDR1 GTSNPN, CDR2 SVGIG (reference sequence). The DNA for the CDR3 is TGTGCCTGGAGCCCCGGGACAGGGGGCGGAAAAAACATTCAGTACTTC. Translating it yields CAWSPGTGGGKNIQYF.

DNA of the CDR3: TGTGCCAGCAGCGCCCTACAGGGAACTAATGAAAAACTGTTTTTT. This translates into CASSALQGTNEKLFF. The chain has TRBV9 and TRBJ1-4; a possible D gene is TRBD1 (6 bases). There are 15 residues in the CDR3. The V and J ends lost 3 bases and 1 base respectively, with 10 bases between them. CDR1 is SGDLS and CDR2 is YYNGEE in the germline V gene.

The gene calls are TRBV4-1 and TRBJ2-2, with a weak D call TRBD1 (5 bases). The ends were cut back, 0 bases at V and 4 bases at J, with 9 bases in the middle. Per the germline V gene, CDR1 is MGHRA and CDR2 is YSYEKL. CDR3 length: 15 residues. This CDR3 reads CASSQDLTATGELFF. In DNA, the CDR3 is TGCGCCAGCAGCCAAGACCTGACAGCCACCGGGGAGCTGTTTTTT.

The chain combines TRBV30 with TRBJ1-1; possibly TRBD1 for D (6 bases). CDR1 and CDR2 (germline): GTSNPN, SVGIG (reference sequence). The CDR3 extends over 15 amino acids. Trimming left V 2 bases short and J 0 bases short, with 13 bases between. The CDR3 is CAWSLATGMNTEAFF. The CDR3 DNA reads as TGTGCCTGGAGTTTGGCGACAGGCATGAACACTGAAGCTTTCTTT.

This chain links TRBV4-1 with TRBJ2-3, with TRBD2 matching over 10 bases. CDR1 and CDR2 (germline): MGHRA, YSYEKL. Trimming at V came to 1 base and at J to 8 bases, leaving 18 bases not matched to a gene. CDR3 size: 19 residues. The CDR3 DNA reads TGCGCCAGCAGCCAAGTTCAGTTCGGACTAGCGGAACCTACGGGTACGCAGTATTTT. Amino acids: CASSQVQFGLAEPTGTQYF.

The chain joins TRBV5-1 to TRBJ1-1; D is perhaps TRBD1 (5 bases). Germline CDR1 SGHRS, CDR2 YFSETQ. Trimming cost V 0 bases and J 2 bases, with 14 bases left between them. The length of the CDR3 is 16 residues. The CDR3 is CASSLGSGWGNTEAFF. The CDR3 region has the DNA TGCGCCAGCAGCTTGGGATCAGGGTGGGGAAACACTGAAGCTTTCTTT.

This clone is a singleton in its sample. The chain joins TRBV10-3 to TRBJ2-5; the match to TRBD1 covers 11 bases. The J call may be wrong; the DNA end is better matched by TRBJ2-7. The CDR3 extends over 16 amino acids. CDR1 is ENHRY and CDR2 is SYGVKD in the germline V gene. CDR3 nucleotide sequence: TGTGCCATCAGTCGCAGCCCGGGACAGGGGGACGACGAGCAGTACTTC. Its translation: CAISRSPGQGDDEQYF.

The V and J genes are TRBV5-1 and TRBJ2-5; 9 bases map to TRBD2. Judging by the DNA end, TRBJ2-7 fits better; the J call may be wrong. The CDR3 sequence is 15 residues long. Germline values: CDR1 SGHRS, CDR2 YFSETQ. The chain's CDR3 is CASSLIAGAHYEQYF. The CDR3 bases are TGCGCCAGCAGCTTGATAGCGGGAGCCCACTACGAGCAGTACTTC.

V and J are TRBV5-6 and TRBJ2-7; tentative D call: TRBD1 (6 bases). This CDR3 has 17 residues. The germline gives CDR1 SGHDT, CDR2 YYEEEE. The germline V and J ends were trimmed by 3 bases and 3 bases, with 22 bases remaining between them. The CDR3 reads CASSSMWRAGELYEQYF. CDR3 in DNA: TGTGCCAGCAGCTCTATGTGGCGGGCAGGGGAACTCTACGAGCAGTACTTC.

Written as DNA, the CDR3 is TGTGCCACCCTCCGGGAGAACACAGATACGCAGTATTTT. This sequence encodes CATLRENTDTQYF. The chain recombines TRBV6-6 with TRBJ2-3; D may be TRBD2 (6 bases). From germline, CDR1 is MNHNY and CDR2 SVGAGI (reference sequence). This CDR3 comprises 13 residues. Trimming shortened V by 10 bases and J by 2 bases, and 13 bases separated the two germline ends.

J is TRBJ2-7 and V is TRBV2; 9 bases are a match to TRBD2. The CDR3 is 14 amino acids. Germline V gene lookup returns CDR1 SNHLY and CDR2 FYNNEI. V lost 6 bases and J lost 6; bases outside the gene matches: 9. The CDR3 here is CASRGLASVGEQYF. CDR3 DNA: TGTGCCAGCAGAGGACTAGCGTCCGTAGGCGAGCAGTACTTC.

This rearrangement joins TRBV2 to TRBJ2-5; 7 nucleotides match TRBD1. The V and J ends lost 5 bases and 4 bases, in that order; junction bases with no gene match: 7. Germline values: CDR1 SNHLY, CDR2 FYNNEI. The CDR3 spans 14 residues. Written as DNA, the CDR3 is TGTGCCAGCAGTCCCGGACAGGCCTTAGAGACCCAGTACTTC. As protein: CASSPGQALETQYF.

The V and J genes are TRBV2 and TRBJ2-1; possibly TRBD2 for D (6 bases). In germline, CDR1 is SNHLY, CDR2 FYNNEI. V lost 4 bases to trimming and J lost 6 bases, with 13 bases between them. The CDR3 loop spans 14 amino acids. As DNA, the CDR3 is TGTGCCAGCAGTGCAGGACTAAACCCCAATGAGCAGTTCTTC. Amino acids: CASSAGLNPNEQFF. The variable domain in full, with the rest retrieved from reference TRBV2 and TRBJ2-1, is EPEVTQTPSHQVTQMGQEVILRCVPISNHLYFYWYRQILGQKVEFLVSFYNNEISEKSEIFDDQFSVERPDGSNFTLKIRSTKLEDSAMYFCASSAGLNPNEQFFGPGTRLTVL.

The chain combines TRBV6-5 with TRBJ1-4; D is unresolved. Trimming removed 8 bases from V and 4 bases from J, with 11 bases in between. This CDR3 is 13 amino acids long. Germline CDR1 is MNHEY and CDR2 is SVGAGI. The CDR3 reads CASGSPLNEKLFF. The CDR3 nucleotides read TGTGCCAGCGGTAGCCCTCTTAATGAAAAACTGTTTTTT.

The V gene is TRBV5-1, the J gene TRBJ1-1; D possibly corresponds to TRBD1 (6 bases). Germline CDR1 is SGHRS and CDR2 is YFSETQ. This CDR3 is built from 18 residues. Trimming left V 0 bases short and J 1 base short, with 19 bases between. The CDR3 bases are TGCGCCAGCAGCTTGGGTGGGTTCGGGGGGGCATCGAACACTGAAGCTTTCTTT. Encoded protein: CASSLGGFGGASNTEAFF. Full variable domain (rest looked up from reference TRBV5-1 and TRBJ1-1): KAGVTQTPRYLIKTRGQQVTLSCSPISGHRSVSWYQQTPGQGLQFLFEYFSETQRNKGNFPGRFSGRQFSNSRSEMNVSTLELGDSALYLCASSLGGFGGASNTEAFFGQGTRLTVV.

This sequence joins TRBV30 and TRBJ2-2, with 8 nucleotides matching TRBD1. Losses at the gene ends were 2 bases for V and 7 bases for J; bases not matched to a gene: 9. Germline V CDR1 and CDR2: GTSNPN, SVGIG (reference sequence). The CDR3 contains 15 residues. DNA for the CDR3: TGTGCCTGGAGTAGGACAGGGTTTCAGAACGGGGAGCTGTTTTTT. Translated, it gives CAWSRTGFQNGELFF.

This chain connects TRBV28 to TRBJ2-3; D is ambiguous. Germline CDR1 reads MDHEN; CDR2 reads SYDVKM. The CDR3 spans 14 residues. V was shortened by 6 bases and J by 3 bases, with 13 bases between the two germline ends. CDR3 coding DNA: TGTGCCAGCAGCCCTCCCCCCTTTACAGATACGCAGTATTTT. Protein product: CASSPPPFTDTQYF.

CDR3 in amino acids: CASRGQTYGYTF. The CDR3 DNA sequence: TGTGCCAGCAGGGGACAGACCTATGGCTACACCTTC. This chain uses TRBV2 with TRBJ1-2, with 7 bases that match TRBD1. The germline gives CDR1 SNHLY, CDR2 FYNNEI. The V segment lost 6 bases and the J segment 4 bases; nucleotides outside the gene matches: 2. The CDR3 totals 12 residues.

The chain carries TRBV19 and TRBJ2-7; 7 bases match TRBD1. Trimming took 6 bases from V and 4 from J; bases not matched to a gene: 9. Germline CDR1 LNHDA, CDR2 SQIVND (reference sequence). CDR3 length equals 14 residues. CDR3 sequence reads: CASSITQGWYEQYF. The DNA for the CDR3 is TGTGCCAGTAGCATTACACAGGGGTGGTACGAGCAGTACTTC.

This clone has a handful of counts. The V and J genes are TRBV19 and TRBJ1-5; D gene uncertain. The V end was cut by 3 bases, the J end by 1 base, with 16 bases between. The germline CDR1 and CDR2 sequences are LNHDA and SQIVND (reference sequence). The CDR3 sequence is 17 residues long. The CDR3, as DNA: TGTGCCAGTAGTATGATGCGGGGAGGAGGGAGCAATCAGCCCCAGCATTTT. This encodes CASSMMRGGGSNQPQHF.

This clone was found once. The CDR3 nucleotides are TGTGCCAGCACCGAAGGTAGGGGACTCAGCACTGAAGCTTTCTTT. It is translated as CASTEGRGLSTEAFF. The chain recombines TRBV6-1 with TRBJ1-1, with D perhaps matching TRBD1 (5 bases). V lost 7 bases to trimming and J lost 4 bases, with 19 bases between them. Germline-derived CDR1 and CDR2 are MNHNS and SASEGT. This CDR3 is built from 15 residues.

V usage is TRBV7-2 and J usage is TRBJ2-3; TRBD2 matches 9 bases. J was trimmed by 2 bases and V by 1 base; bases with no gene match: 10. Germline-derived CDR1 and CDR2 are SGHTA and FQGNSA. The CDR3 loop spans 18 amino acids. CDR3 nucleotides: TGTGCCAGCAGCTTAGGTGGTGGTAGCGGGGGCCTCACAGATACGCAGTATTTT. Amino acids: CASSLGGGSGGLTDTQYF.

The CDR3 nucleotides read TGTGCCAGCAGTTACGACGGGGGTACTGAAGCTTTCTTT. Its protein is CASSYDGGTEAFF. The rearrangement uses TRBV6-6 and TRBJ1-1, with a possible D match to TRBD1 (5 bases). CDR1 is MNHNY, CDR2 SVGAGI, per germline (reference sequence). The V gene lost 2 bases and the J gene lost 5 bases, with 9 bases spanning the gap. CDR3 length: 13 amino acids.